The present T cell receptor (beta chain) was sequenced within a study of CD8 T cells in Susac syndrome. Study-wide results and limits: The study's TCR sequencing and HLA analysis drew on a certain number of individuals. That number was acknowledged as relatively small.

As to this clonotype: The antigen remains undetermined.

Trimming pared 1 base from V and 5 bases from J, leaving 5 bases between. This CDR3 has 13 amino acids. The germline V gene has CDR1 LGHNA and CDR2 YNFKEQ. The sequenced target, TCR beta, came from blood CD8+ and CD4+ T cells. Healthy donors acted as controls, with matching for age and sex. RNA, at roughly 0.5 to 1 ug, was reverse transcribed with random hexamers. The CDR3 of TCR beta was amplified by immunoSEQ multiplex PCR across 54 Vbeta and 13 Jbeta. TCRdb passed the immunoSEQ multiplex PCR reads through MiXCR, listing each CDR3 protein once. Here the sample spans about 60,000 distinct CDR3 sequences, approximately 90% being singletons.

The receptor comes from a human donor in good health. Sequencing was done on a sample of CD8+ T cells from PBMCs. The chain employs TRBV4-2 and TRBJ1-4; D unclear. The CDR3 reads CASSQVINEKLFF. The DNA for the CDR3 is TGTGCCAGCAGCCAAGTTATCAATGAAAAACTGTTTTTT.